This T cell receptor beta chain comes out of a study of cytomegalovirus exposure and HLA in healthy donors. General study results and limits: Later, TCR association rates were found to vary by HLA locus, highest for DRB1 and lowest for HLA-C. Available immune exposure information was restricted to CMV serostatus only. Earlier analysis looked at TCR beta V segments, and most were productive about 87% or about 30% of the time.

A single count supports this clone. Its antigen is as yet unknown. 13 Jbeta primers and 60 Vbeta primers were used for the PCR. Under the authors' procedure: Later reanalysis found 70 million to 95 million unique TCR beta chains, around 9.9 million of them shared. Produced via immunoSEQ multiplex PCR; TCRdb's table is partial and in-frame only. The V and J calls and clone size come from that table; D and trimming were worked out from the DNA. The table includes 120,000 to 150,000 clones, 70% to 85% detected once. Germline CDR1 reads SGHRS; CDR2 reads YFSETQ. CDR3 length equals 18 residues. V lost 1 base to trimming and J lost 0 bases; unmatched junction nucleotides: 6.

Sequencing used PBMCs. The chain combines TRBV5-1 with TRBJ2-6; TRBD1 matches 8 bases. This receptor was identified in a woman aged 40 to 49 in good health and CMV-seronegative. This CDR3 is CASSLFMDRDSGANVLTF. CDR3 sequence (DNA): TGCGCCAGCAGCTTGTTTATGGACAGGGACTCTGGGGCCAACGTCCTGACTTTC. Full variable domain (outside the CDR3, taken from reference TRBV5-1 and TRBJ2-6): KAGVTQTPRYLIKTRGQQVTLSCSPISGHRSVSWYQQTPGQGLQFLFEYFSETQRNKGNFPGRFSGRQFSNSRSEMNVSTLELGDSALYLCASSLFMDRDSGANVLTFGAGSRLTVL.